This T cell receptor (beta chain) was recovered during a study of CD8+CD57+ T cells in acquired aplastic anemia. Notes on the study in general: Patients and controls shared some 30 CD8+ CDR3 sequences, highly expressed in patients.

Comments on this clonotype: Its target is unknown.

According to the study, genomic DNA was the template for TCR beta VDJ and CDR3 profiling. One entry per CDR3 protein results from TCRdb running MiXCR on the reads. The data hold over 150,000 distinct CDR3 sequences, with 35% to 55% observed a single time. This CDR3 region has 16 residues. Germline lookup yields CDR1 SGHVS and CDR2 FNYEAQ. V was cut by 1 base and J by 4 bases, with 16 bases left in between. The chain is built from TRBV7-6 and TRBJ2-5; the D gene is possibly TRBD1 (6 bases). Sequenced sample: sorted CD4+, CD8+, or CD8+CD57+ T cells (not recorded which) from PBMCs. This clonotype was sampled from a human donor in good health. DNA for the CDR3: TGTGCCAGCAGCTTAGGGACAGAGGGGCAGGGAGAGACCCAGTACTTC. Translating gives CASSLGTEGQGETQYF.